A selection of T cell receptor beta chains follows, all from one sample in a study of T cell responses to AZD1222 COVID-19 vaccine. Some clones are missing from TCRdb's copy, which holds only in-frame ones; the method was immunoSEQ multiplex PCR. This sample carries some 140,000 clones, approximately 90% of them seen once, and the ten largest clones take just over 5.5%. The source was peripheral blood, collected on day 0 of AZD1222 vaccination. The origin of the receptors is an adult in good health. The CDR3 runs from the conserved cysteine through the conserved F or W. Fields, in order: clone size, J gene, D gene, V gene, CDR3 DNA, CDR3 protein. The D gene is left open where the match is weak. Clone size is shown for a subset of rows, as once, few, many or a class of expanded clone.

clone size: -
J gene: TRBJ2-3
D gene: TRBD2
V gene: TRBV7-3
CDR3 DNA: TGTGCCAGCAGCTTACGGGGGGTCACAGATACGCAGTATTTT
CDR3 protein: CASSLRGVTDTQYF

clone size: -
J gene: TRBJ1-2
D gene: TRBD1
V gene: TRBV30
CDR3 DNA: TGTGCCTGGAGTGTCGACAGGGTCGTTGGCTACACCTTC
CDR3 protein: CAWSVDRVVGYTF

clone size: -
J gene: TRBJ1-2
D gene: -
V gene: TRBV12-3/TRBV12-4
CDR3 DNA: TGTGCCAGCAGCCATGACAGGCTCTACGGCTACACCTTC
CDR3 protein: CASSHDRLYGYTF

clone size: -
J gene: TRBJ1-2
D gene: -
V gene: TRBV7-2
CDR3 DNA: TGTGCCAGCAGCACCAGAAGATCTAACTATGGCTACACCTTC
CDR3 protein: CASSTRRSNYGYTF

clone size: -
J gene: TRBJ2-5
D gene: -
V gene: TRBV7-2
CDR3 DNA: TGTGCCAGCAGCTTAAGGCACAGGGTGGAAGAGACCCAGTACTTC
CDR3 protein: CASSLRHRVEETQYF

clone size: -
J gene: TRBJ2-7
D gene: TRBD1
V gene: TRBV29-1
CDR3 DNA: TGCAGCGTCCACAGGGGGCGGGAGCAGTACTTC
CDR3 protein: CSVHRGREQYF

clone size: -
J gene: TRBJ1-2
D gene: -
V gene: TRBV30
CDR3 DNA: TGTGCCTGGAGTGTACAGGGTACCTATGGCTACACCTTC
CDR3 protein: CAWSVQGTYGYTF

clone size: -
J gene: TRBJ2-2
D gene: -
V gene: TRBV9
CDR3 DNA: TGTGCCAGCAGCACCGGGACGGGCACCGGGGAGCTGTTTTTT
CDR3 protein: CASSTGTGTGELFF

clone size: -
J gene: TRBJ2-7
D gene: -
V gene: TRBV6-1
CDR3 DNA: TGTGCCAGCAGTGAGGGCGGATCCTACGAGCAGTACTTC
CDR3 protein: CASSEGGSYEQYF

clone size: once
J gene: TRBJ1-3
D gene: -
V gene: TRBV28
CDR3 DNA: TGTGCCAGCAGTCCGGCGAAGGGAAACACCATATATTTT
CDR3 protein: CASSPAKGNTIYF

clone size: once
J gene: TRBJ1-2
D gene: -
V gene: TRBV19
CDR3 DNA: TGTGCCAGTAGTGCCCGGGAACCCAACTATGGCTACACCTTC
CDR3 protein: CASSAREPNYGYTF

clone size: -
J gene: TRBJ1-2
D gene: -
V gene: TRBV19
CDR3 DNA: TGTGCCAGTAGTATGGGGGCAGGGCCGAACGGCTACACCTTC
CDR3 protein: CASSMGAGPNGYTF

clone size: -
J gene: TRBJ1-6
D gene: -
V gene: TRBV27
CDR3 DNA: TGTGCCAGCAGTCAAACCCAGGGATTCGGCTCCTATAATTCACCCCTCCACTTT
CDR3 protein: CASSQTQGFGSYNSPLHF

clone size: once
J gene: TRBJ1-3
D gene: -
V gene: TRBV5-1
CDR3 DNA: TGCGCCAGCAGCTTGGCCGTACAGGCAAACTCTGGAAACACCATATATTTT
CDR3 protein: CASSLAVQANSGNTIYF

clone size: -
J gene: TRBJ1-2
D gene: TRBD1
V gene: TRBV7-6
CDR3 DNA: TGTGCCAGCAGCTGGGACAGCACCTATGGCTACACCTTC
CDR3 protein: CASSWDSTYGYTF

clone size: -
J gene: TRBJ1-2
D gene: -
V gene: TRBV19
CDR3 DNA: TGTGCCGCAAGCCCAGGGGCTAACTATGGCTACACCTTC
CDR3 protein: CAASPGANYGYTF

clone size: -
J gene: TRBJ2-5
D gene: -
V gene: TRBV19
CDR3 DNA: TGTGCCAGCCGGCCGGGGGGCAGAGAGACCCAGTACTTC
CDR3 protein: CASRPGGRETQYF

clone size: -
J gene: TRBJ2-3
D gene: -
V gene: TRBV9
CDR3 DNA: TGTGCCAGCAGCGGGGACCCAGCCACAGATACGCAGTATTTT
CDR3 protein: CASSGDPATDTQYF

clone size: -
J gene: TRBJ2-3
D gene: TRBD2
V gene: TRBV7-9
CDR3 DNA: TGTGCCAGCAGCCGGACTAGCGGGAGGGCATGGTCAGATACGCAGTATTTT
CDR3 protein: CASSRTSGRAWSDTQYF

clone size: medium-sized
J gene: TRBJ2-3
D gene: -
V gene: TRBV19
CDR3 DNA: TGTGCCAGTAGACAGAGCACAGATACGCAGTATTTT
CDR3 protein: CASRQSTDTQYF

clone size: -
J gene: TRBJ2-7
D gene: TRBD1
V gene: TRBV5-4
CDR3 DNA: TGTGCCAGCAGCTTGGCGGGGACAGGCTCCAGGAGCTCCTACGAGCAGTACTTC
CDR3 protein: CASSLAGTGSRSSYEQYF

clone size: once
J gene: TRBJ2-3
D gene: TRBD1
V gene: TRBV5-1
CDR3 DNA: TGCGCCAGCAGCCCGACCGGGGACAGGGTGGATACGCAGTATTTT
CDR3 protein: CASSPTGDRVDTQYF

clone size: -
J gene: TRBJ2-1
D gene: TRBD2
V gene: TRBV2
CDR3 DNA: TGTGCCAGCAGTTTACCGGGACTAGCGGGAGCAGGTGAGCAGTTCTTC
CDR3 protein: CASSLPGLAGAGEQFF

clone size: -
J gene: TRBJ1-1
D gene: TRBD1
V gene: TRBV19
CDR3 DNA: TGTGCCAGTAGTATACCTTTAATCCGTGGGGACAGCTCCAGGGGGAGGACTGAAGCTTTCTTT
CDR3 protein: CASSIPLIRGDSSRGRTEAFF

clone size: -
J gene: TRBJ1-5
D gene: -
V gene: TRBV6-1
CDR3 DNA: TGTGCCAGCAGTGAAGCCGACGGCTTTCAGCCCCAGCATTTT
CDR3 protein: CASSEADGFQPQHF

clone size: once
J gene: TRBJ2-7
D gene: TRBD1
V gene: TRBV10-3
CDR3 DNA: TGTGCCATCGCGCCGGGACAGGGGATGAACGAGCAGTACTTC
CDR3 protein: CAIAPGQGMNEQYF